These 2 T cell receptor beta chains were sequenced from one sample in a study of blood T cells in healthy people across ages. For the second PCR, which ran for about 6 to 12 cycles, a sample-barcoded 5' primer and a J-beta primer mix were used. Using its own MiXCR run on the 5' RACE reads, TCRdb lists one record per CDR3 protein. The data show some 1.4 million distinct CDR3 sequences, 40% to 50% seen once. Specimen: blood. The receptors originated from a woman younger than 30 in good health.

This clonotype appeared a few times. J is TRBJ1-4 and V is TRBV20-1; D is possibly TRBD1 (6 bases). The germline V gene has CDR1 DFQATT and CDR2 SNEGSKA (reference sequence). This CDR3 has 15 amino acids. V gave up 6 bases and J gave up 0 bases, with 14 bases separating them. Here the CDR3 DNA reads TGCAGTGCGGGGGGGCAGTACCCAACTAATGAAAAACTGTTTTTT. It is translated as CSAGGQYPTNEKLFF.

This chain joins TRBV3-1 and TRBJ2-3; TRBD2 matches 7 bases. CDR3 length: 20 amino acids. The V gene end was trimmed by 4 bases and the J gene end by 5 bases; junction bases not matched to a gene: 24. Germline V gene sequence: CDR1 LGHDT, CDR2 YNNKEL (reference sequence). CDR3 sequence (DNA): TGTGCCAGCAGCCCCTACGGCGGGAGTCTCCCGGAAAACACACGAGATACGCAGTATTTT. It yields the protein CASSPYGGSLPENTRDTQYF.